The clone carrying this T cell receptor beta chain occurred a few times. Original handling: Scientists estimated how many nucleated cells there were by amplifying reference gene primers. Some clones are missing from TCRdb's copy, which holds only in-frame ones; the method was immunoSEQ multiplex PCR. V and J calls and clone size are given by that table; D and trimming were obtained from the DNA. This table has around 190,000 clones, 70% to 80% appearing once. This specimen belongs to a study of blood T cell repertoires in COVID-19. Study background: The study drew acute and convalescent COVID-19 samples from the United States, Italy and Spain. PBMCs, B-cell-depleted T cells, or T cells were the source of the cDNA or gDNA that made up the material.

Per germline, CDR1 MNHEY and CDR2 SVGEGT. V lost 0 bases, J lost 9 bases, and 12 bases lay in between. CDR3 length: 14 amino acids. The sample was peripheral blood. The chain has TRBV6-2 or TRBV6-3 and TRBJ2-1; a possible D gene is TRBD1 (6 bases). This clonotype was obtained from a woman aged 45-59 years with active or convalescent COVID-19. The CDR3 DNA reads TGTGCCAGCAGTTACTCGCAGGGGAGCTTTGAGCAGTTCTTC. Residues: CASSYSQGSFEQFF.